These T cell receptor beta chains were read from a single sample in a study of CD8+CD57+ T cells in acquired aplastic anemia. One entry per CDR3 protein, called by TCRdb with MiXCR from the reads. The sample lists hundreds of thousands of distinct CDR3 sequences, about a third occurring once. Sequencing was performed on sorted CD4+, CD8+, or CD8+CD57+ T cells (not recorded which) from PBMCs. The source is a human donor with aplastic anemia. The CDR3 runs from the conserved cysteine through the conserved F or W. D genes are given only for firm matches. Clone size is not always given. Where it is, it says once, few, many or a class for expanded clones.

>TRBJ1-2|-|TRBV20-1|-
CSARHFGYTF
TGCAGTGCTAGACATTTCGGCTACACCTTC
>TRBJ2-7|many|TRBV19|-
CASSAHGDSYEQYF
TGTGCCAGTAGTGCACATGGGGATTCCTACGAGCAGTACTTC
>TRBJ2-7|few|TRBV25-1|-
CASSQLDSSLGEQYF
TGTGCCAGCAGCCAACTGGACAGTTCCTTGGGGGAGCAGTACTTC
>TRBJ2-5|many|TRBV19|TRBD1
CASSITGAVETQYF
TGTGCCAGTAGTATTACAGGGGCGGTCGAGACCCAGTACTTC
>TRBJ1-1|many|TRBV19|-
CASTNRANSAFF
TGTGCCAGTACTAACCGGGCGAATTCAGCTTTCTTT
>TRBJ2-3|many|TRBV24-1|TRBD2
CATSDPVGGGAADTQYF
TGTGCCACCAGTGACCCTGTGGGGGGGGGAGCGGCAGATACGCAGTATTTT
>TRBJ1-4|many|TRBV10-3|-
CAISESSTTNEKLFF
TGTGCCATCAGTGAGTCGAGCACAACTAATGAAAAACTGTTTTTT
>TRBJ2-3|few|TRBV11-3|-
CASSLAGAPDTQYF
TGTGCCAGCAGCTTAGCAGGGGCGCCAGATACGCAGTATTTT
>TRBJ1-2|once|TRBV10-3|-
CASSSTVNYGYTF
TGTGCCAGCAGTTCGACAGTCAACTATGGCTACACCTTC
>TRBJ2-2|many|TRBV7-3|-
CASSLIRGGGELFF
TGTGCCAGCAGCTTAATCAGGGGAGGCGGGGAGCTGTTTTTT
>TRBJ2-1|-|TRBV9|-
CASSGGDEQFF
TGTGCCAGCAGCGGGGGAGATGAGCAGTTCTTC
>TRBJ2-7|many|TRBV19|TRBD2
CASSTTLGGKNEQYF
TGTGCCAGTAGTACGACCCTCGGGGGGAAGAACGAGCAGTACTTC
>TRBJ1-1|few|TRBV2|-
CASSLVRFWDTEAFF
TGTGCCAGCAGCTTGGTTCGCTTCTGGGACACTGAAGCTTTCTTT
>TRBJ2-2|-|TRBV7-9|-
CASGASNTGELFF
TGTGCCAGCGGGGCGTCGAACACCGGGGAGCTGTTTTTT
>TRBJ2-1|-|TRBV2|-
CASTPGTNYNEQFF
TGTGCCAGCACCCCCGGGACAAACTACAATGAGCAGTTCTTC
>TRBJ1-6|once|TRBV6-1|-
CAGSPPPAGGNSPLHF
TGTGCCGGCAGTCCACCCCCGGCAGGAGGTAATTCACCCCTCCACTTT
>TRBJ2-7|many|TRBV19|TRBD1
CASSIGQGAREQYF
TGTGCCAGTAGTATTGGGCAGGGGGCGAGAGAGCAGTACTTC
>TRBJ2-3|few|TRBV14|TRBD1
CASSQAQTGSSTDTQYF
TGTGCCAGCAGCCAGGCGCAGACAGGGTCTAGCACAGATACGCAGTATTTT
>TRBJ1-2|many|TRBV5-5|TRBD1
CASSAGGGSYGYTF
TGTGCCAGCAGCGCAGGGGGGGGGAGCTATGGCTACACCTTC
>TRBJ1-5|-|TRBV2|-
CASSQRGRPQPQHF
TGTGCCAGCTCCCAAAGGGGGAGGCCTCAGCCCCAGCATTTT
>TRBJ2-1|-|TRBV20-1|-
CSASGTGQFF
TGCAGTGCTTCCGGGACTGGTCAGTTCTTC
>TRBJ2-5|-|TRBV12-3/TRBV12-4|TRBD2
CASSLALAVQETQYF
TGTGCCAGCAGTTTAGCCCTAGCGGTCCAAGAGACCCAGTACTTC
>TRBJ2-7|few|TRBV5-6|-
CASSPPTLYEQYF
TGTGCCAGCTCACCACCCACACTGTACGAGCAGTACTTC
>TRBJ1-2|-|TRBV20-1|TRBD1
CSAPTGVSGYTF
TGCAGTGCTCCTACAGGGGTTTCTGGCTACACCTTC
>TRBJ1-3|-|TRBV19|-
CASSPPVGTIYF
TGTGCCAGTTCCCCGCCGGTGGGCACCATATATTTT
>TRBJ1-6|many|TRBV29-1|-
CSAGQNANSPLHF
TGCAGCGCAGGACAGAATGCAAATTCACCCCTCCACTTT
>TRBJ2-2|few|TRBV19|-
CASDIKGYKSNTGGLFF
TGTGCCAGTGATATAAAGGGGTACAAATCGAACACCGGGGGGCTGTTTTTT
>TRBJ2-7|many|TRBV12-3/TRBV12-4|TRBD1
CASRRTGAYEQYF
TGTGCCAGCAGGAGGACAGGGGCCTACGAGCAGTACTTC
>TRBJ1-3|many|TRBV12-3/TRBV12-4|-
CASSLASGNTIYF
TGTGCCAGCAGCCTAGCCTCTGGAAACACCATATATTTT
>TRBJ2-7|many|TRBV15|TRBD2
CATSSEGLSYEQYF
TGTGCCACCAGCAGCGAGGGACTATCCTACGAGCAGTACTTC
>TRBJ1-1|few|TRBV7-9|-
CASSLSLRANTEAFF
TGTGCCAGCAGCTTAAGTTTGCGCGCGAACACTGAAGCTTTCTTT
>TRBJ2-1|-|TRBV9|TRBD2
CASSVEASGLLEQFF
TGTGCCAGCAGCGTAGAGGCTAGCGGGTTGCTTGAGCAGTTCTTC
>TRBJ1-5|-|TRBV7-2|-
CASSLPDQPQHF
TGTGCCAGCAGCTTGCCCGATCAGCCCCAGCATTTT